A selection of T cell receptor beta chains follows, all from one sample in a study of CD8 T cells in Susac syndrome. MiXCR was run by TCRdb on the immunoSEQ multiplex PCR reads, yielding one entry per CDR3 protein. The table shows 100,000 to 150,000 distinct CDR3 sequences, with around 85% occurring only once. Sequenced material: CD8+ T cells from PBMCs. Receptors were obtained from a human donor with multiple sclerosis. Both conserved end residues are part of each CDR3. The order of the fields is CDR3 DNA, CDR3 protein, D gene, J gene, V gene, clone size. D genes are given only for firm matches. Clone size appears in some rows only: once, few, many, or a class for an expanded clone.

TGTGCCAGCAGAACCGGGACCCCTTACGAGCAGTACTTC,CASRTGTPYEQYF,-,TRBJ2-7,TRBV28,few
TGTGCCAGCAGTGGTCAGGGTGGCAATCAGCCCCAGCATTTT,CASSGQGGNQPQHF,-,TRBJ1-5,TRBV25-1,-
TGTGCCACCTATGCGGGACGCAAGGATGGCTACACCTTC,CATYAGRKDGYTF,-,TRBJ1-2,TRBV3-1,-
TGCGCCAGCAGCTTGCTACTGGATGGGACAGACGAGCAGTACTTC,CASSLLLDGTDEQYF,TRBD1,TRBJ2-7,TRBV5-1,-
TGTGCCAGCATGGTAGCGGGGGGGCGAGTGACCCAGTACTTC,CASMVAGGRVTQYF,TRBD2,TRBJ2-5,TRBV2,once
TGCGCCAGCAGCCCAACTCAGGGCTTCACTGAAGCTTTCTTT,CASSPTQGFTEAFF,-,TRBJ1-1,TRBV5-1,-
TGTGCCAGCAGCCCCCGAGGGGGGGTCCCGCCTCAAGAGACCCAGTACTTC,CASSPRGGVPPQETQYF,-,TRBJ2-5,TRBV14,-
TGTGCCAGCTTTGGGGGTGGGGCTCAGCCCCAGCATTTT,CASFGGGAQPQHF,-,TRBJ1-5,TRBV2,once
TGTGCCTGGAGTGTAGACCGGGGCACTGAAGCTTTCTTT,CAWSVDRGTEAFF,-,TRBJ1-1,TRBV30,-
TGCGCCAGCAGCCAAGAGGGGGTTCCTAATCAGCCCCAGCATTTT,CASSQEGVPNQPQHF,-,TRBJ1-5,TRBV4-1,-
TGTGCCAGCAGGGGGCGCGATCCTTATGGCTACACCTTC,CASRGRDPYGYTF,-,TRBJ1-2,TRBV27,once
TGCGCCAGCAGCCAACATGGAGCGGGACCTTACAATGAGCAGTTCTTC,CASSQHGAGPYNEQFF,TRBD2,TRBJ2-1,TRBV4-3,-
TGTGCCAGCAGTGAATTATTGGAGGGGGCCAACTATGGCTACACCTTC,CASSELLEGANYGYTF,TRBD1,TRBJ1-2,TRBV25-1,-
TGTGCCAGTAGTTGGCTAGCGGGGGGATCGGGCTACAATGAGCAGTTCTTC,CASSWLAGGSGYNEQFF,TRBD2,TRBJ2-1,TRBV19,once
TGTGCCAGCAGCCTCCGACAGGTTCAGCCCCAGCATTTT,CASSLRQVQPQHF,-,TRBJ1-5,TRBV3-1,-
TGCGCCAGCAGCCAAGTTCAGGGCTCGGGCACTGAAGCTTTCTTT,CASSQVQGSGTEAFF,-,TRBJ1-1,TRBV4-3,few
TGTGCCAGTGGAGACAACCATTGGACTGAAGCTTTCTTT,CASGDNHWTEAFF,-,TRBJ1-1,TRBV19,-
TGTGCCAGCAGCTTACACCAGAGAGACTACGAGCAGTACTTC,CASSLHQRDYEQYF,-,TRBJ2-7,TRBV7-9,-
TGTGCCAGCTCACCACGGGACAGATTTCCTTACGAGCAGTACTTC,CASSPRDRFPYEQYF,TRBD1,TRBJ2-7,TRBV18,-
TGTGCCAGCACCTCGACAGGGGGGTACGAGCAGTACTTC,CASTSTGGYEQYF,TRBD1,TRBJ2-7,TRBV7-9,-
TGTGCCACCAGCCCCCGGACAGGGGGCGTAGAGGCCAACGTCCTGACTTTC,CATSPRTGGVEANVLTF,TRBD1,TRBJ2-6,TRBV15,-
TGTGCCAGTAGTATGGGGGTGGGACTAGCGGGAGGCCGGAACACCGGGGAGCTGTTTTTT,CASSMGVGLAGGRNTGELFF,TRBD2,TRBJ2-2,TRBV19,-
TGTGCCAGTAGTCGGACAAGCAACTATGGCTACACCTTC,CASSRTSNYGYTF,-,TRBJ1-2,TRBV19,-
TGTGCCACCAGTGTCCACCGGGGGGCCACCGGGGAGCTGTTTTTT,CATSVHRGATGELFF,-,TRBJ2-2,TRBV24-1,-
TGTGCCAGCTGGGGGACAGGGGAAGAGACCCAGTACTTC,CASWGTGEETQYF,TRBD1,TRBJ2-5,TRBV7-9,-
TGCGCCAGCAGCCTTACGGACAGGGGGTCGAGTGCCTATGGCTACACCTTC,CASSLTDRGSSAYGYTF,TRBD1,TRBJ1-2,TRBV5-1,-
TGTGCCAGCAGCTCAGGGACAGAGATGCGGGAAAAACTGTTTTTT,CASSSGTEMREKLFF,TRBD1,TRBJ1-4,TRBV9,-
TGCGCCAGCAGCCAAGATTGGTCCTCGGTCTCGGAGACCCAGTACTTC,CASSQDWSSVSETQYF,-,TRBJ2-5,TRBV4-3,-
TGTGCCAGCAGCTCGGGGGTTGGCGCAGATACGCAGTATTTT,CASSSGVGADTQYF,-,TRBJ2-3,TRBV28,-
TGTGCCAGTAGTACGTACCCCGGGACAGGGGATGGCTACACCTTC,CASSTYPGTGDGYTF,TRBD1,TRBJ1-2,TRBV19,-
TGTGCCAGCAGGCCGGGACAGGGGGTTGGCGGGGAGCTGTTTTTT,CASRPGQGVGGELFF,TRBD1,TRBJ2-2,TRBV9,-